This entry lists 25 T cell receptor beta chains sequenced from one sample in a study of OX40 agonist ivuxolimab in advanced cancers. Sequenced by immunoSEQ multiplex PCR; TCRdb stores in-frame clones only, minus some. The table records under 25,000 clones, about nine tenths of them present only once. Sequencing used CD4+ or CD8+ T cells sorted from blood, obtained in a trial of the OX40 agonist ivuxolimab. The source is an adult with an advanced solid tumor such as melanoma, head and neck, liver or kidney cancer.

This chain uses TRBV11-2 with TRBJ2-3, with 14 bases aligning to TRBD2. Trimming took 3 bases from V and 1 from J; bases not matched to a gene: 6. This CDR3 comprises 18 residues. CDR1 is SGHAT and CDR2 is FQNNGV in the germline V gene. The chain's CDR3 is CASSLTSGRAYGTDTQYF. The CDR3, as DNA: TGTGCCAGCAGCTTGACTAGCGGGAGGGCTTACGGCACAGATACGCAGTATTTT.

The rearrangement links TRBV11-2 to TRBJ2-7; D remains unclear. CDR3 size: 14 residues. The V end was cut by 1 base, the J end by 3 bases, with 10 bases between. CDR1 is SGHAT and CDR2 is FQNNGV in the germline V gene. In DNA, the CDR3 is TGTGCCAGCAGCTTAGCGGGCCCGGGCTACGAGCAGTACTTC. It yields the protein CASSLAGPGYEQYF.

The chain combines TRBV5-1 with TRBJ2-1; 12 bases line up with TRBD2. The CDR3 loop spans 16 amino acids. The germline gives CDR1 SGHRS, CDR2 YFSETQ. V was pared by 0 bases and J by 8 bases, with 6 bases of the junction left unmatched. CDR3 coding DNA: TGCGCCAGCAGCTTGGAGCTAGCGGGGGGGCAAGATGAGCAGTTCTTC. The encoded protein is CASSLELAGGQDEQFF.

This clone appeared once. The CDR3 DNA is TGTGCCTGGAGCGTCCTGAGAGGAAGAAACTACGAGCAGTACTTC. Translating gives CAWSVLRGRNYEQYF. The chain couples TRBV30 to TRBJ2-7; D remains unclear. CDR1 and CDR2 from the germline V gene are GTSNPN and SVGIG (reference sequence). The CDR3 consists of 15 residues. V lost 3 bases and J 3 bases, leaving 18 bases between the germline ends. Together with reference TRBV30 and TRBJ2-7, the CDR3 gives the full variable domain: SQTIHQWPATLVQPVGSPLSLECTVEGTSNPNLYWYRQAAGRGLQLLFYSVGIGQISSEVPQNLSASRPQDRQFILSSKKLLLSDSGFYLCAWSVLRGRNYEQYFGPGTRLTVT.

This sequence joins TRBV7-9 and TRBJ1-1; D not resolved. The CDR3 sequence is 14 residues long. Germline V lookup: CDR1 SEHNR, CDR2 FQNEAQ (reference sequence). V was cut by 2 bases and J by 4 bases, with 11 bases left in between. CDR3 coding DNA: TGTGCCAGCAGCTTATTGGAGGGTTCCACTGAAGCTTTCTTT. Amino acid sequence: CASSLLEGSTEAFF.

Only a few counts were recorded for this clone. The rearrangement links TRBV5-5 to TRBJ1-5, with 10 positions matching TRBD1. With 4 bases clipped from V and 5 bases from J, the junction kept 6 bases outside the gene matches. The CDR3 loop spans 15 amino acids. CDR1 and CDR2 from the germline V gene are SGHKS and YYEKEE (reference sequence). The CDR3 here is CASSAGTGVHQPQHF. For the CDR3, the DNA is TGTGCCAGCAGCGCCGGGACAGGGGTCCATCAGCCCCAGCATTTT.

The chain combines TRBV4-1 with TRBJ2-5; 10 nucleotides align to TRBD2. The trim removed 2 bases at V and 5 bases at J, leaving 8 bases unmatched. The CDR3 length is 16 residues. CDR1 and CDR2 from the germline V gene are MGHRA and YSYEKL. In nucleotides, the CDR3 is TGCGCCAGCAGCCAACGACTAGCGGGCCTAGCGGAGACCCAGTACTTC. Translated: CASSQRLAGLAETQYF.

The rearrangement links TRBV6-6 to TRBJ1-2; a weak D match, TRBD1 (5 bases). CDR1 is MNHNY and CDR2 is SVGAGI in the germline V gene (reference sequence). With 2 bases removed from V and 2 bases from J, the gap between germline ends came to 12 bases. This CDR3 has 15 amino acids. CDR3 loop: CASSYAGFGNYGYTF. DNA for the CDR3: TGTGCCAGCAGTTACGCAGGGTTCGGGAACTATGGCTACACCTTC.

The rearrangement uses TRBV7-8 and TRBJ1-4; D is possibly TRBD1 (5 bases). V was clipped by 4 bases and J by 3 bases, with 12 bases between them. Germline CDR1 is SGHVS and CDR2 is FQNEAQ. This CDR3 comprises 15 residues. CDR3 nucleotide sequence: TGTGCCAGCAGCTCCAGGGTAGGGGCTAATGAAAAACTGTTTTTT. It translates to CASSSRVGANEKLFF. Filled out from reference TRBV7-8 and TRBJ1-4, the complete variable domain reads GAGVSQSPRYKVAKRGQDVALRCDPISGHVSLFWYQQALGQGPEFLTYFQNEAQLDKSGLPSDRFFAERPEGSVSTLKIQRTQQEDSAVYLCASSSRVGANEKLFFGSGTQLSVL.

This chain links TRBV28 with TRBJ2-7; D remains unclear. There are 12 residues in the CDR3. The V gene's germline CDR1 is MDHEN and CDR2 SYDVKM. V was shortened by 4 bases and J by 3 bases, with 7 bases between the two germline ends. Written as DNA, the CDR3 is TGTGCCAGCAGTTCTGAGAGCTACGAGCAGTACTTC. This gives the protein CASSSESYEQYF. The full variable domain, in which reference TRBV28 and TRBJ2-7 provide the parts outside the CDR3, is DVKVTQSSRYLVKRTGEKVFLECVQDMDHENMFWYRQDPGLGLRLIYFSYDVKMKEKGDIPEGYSVSREKKERFSLILESASTNQTSMYLCASSSESYEQYFGPGTRLTVT.

V and J are TRBV9 and TRBJ2-7, with 7 bases matching TRBD2. CDR1 is SGDLS and CDR2 is YYNGEE in the germline V gene. CDR3 length: 14 amino acids. Trimming cost V 4 bases and J 0 bases; bases outside gene matches: 4. CDR3 nucleotide sequence: TGTGCCAGCAGCCCCCGACTAGCCTCCTACGAGCAGTACTTC. It encodes CASSPRLASYEQYF.

The chain links TRBV4-2 to TRBJ2-1; D is ambiguous. The V gene's germline CDR1 is LGHNA and CDR2 YNFKEQ. The CDR3 has 17 amino acids. V was clipped by 0 bases and J by 5 bases, with 17 bases between them. The CDR3 DNA reads TGTGCCAGCAGCCAAGAGATGGCCCTATGGACCCACAATGAGCAGTTCTTC. The encoded protein is CASSQEMALWTHNEQFF.

CDR3 amino acids: CASSLTPGTNEQFF. In DNA, the CDR3 is TGTGCCAGCAGCCTGACGCCAGGTACCAATGAGCAGTTCTTC. This chain links TRBV14 with TRBJ2-1; unclear D gene. V was cut by 4 bases and J by 6 bases, with 13 bases left in between. Germline assignment: CDR1 SGHDN and CDR2 FVKESK. The length of the CDR3 is 14 residues.

The chain couples TRBV19 to TRBJ2-5; 7 bases are shared with TRBD1. The DNA end favors TRBJ2-7, so the J call may be wrong. The CDR3 consists of 15 residues. CDR1 is LNHDA, CDR2 SQIVND, per germline (reference sequence). Written as DNA, the CDR3 is TGTGCCAGTAGTATAGAGGGCGCAGGGGGATACGAGCAGTACTTC. Amino acids: CASSIEGAGGYEQYF.

The genes are TRBV18 and TRBJ2-2; D is ambiguous. The germline gives CDR1 KGHSH, CDR2 LQKENI. With 2 bases removed from V and 0 bases from J, the gap between germline ends came to 7 bases. This CDR3 is built from 15 residues. The CDR3: CASSPATSNTGELFF. The CDR3 DNA sequence: TGTGCCAGCTCACCAGCTACATCGAACACCGGGGAGCTGTTTTTT.

The V call is TRBV19, the J call TRBJ1-3; D remains unclear. The CDR3 totals 14 residues. CDR1 LNHDA and CDR2 SQIVND come from the germline V gene (reference sequence). V was trimmed by 6 bases and J by 1 base, leaving 10 bases between them. The CDR3 nucleotides read TGTGCCAGTAGCCCCCCCCCGTCTGGAAACACCATATATTTT. As protein: CASSPPPSGNTIYF.

J is TRBJ2-1 and V is TRBV5-1; 9 nucleotides align to TRBD2. Looked up from germline, CDR1 is SGHRS and CDR2 is YFSETQ. The CDR3 runs 15 residues. The trim removed 2 bases at V and 2 bases at J, leaving 2 bases unmatched. In DNA form, the CDR3 reads TGCGCCAGCAGCTTCGCGGGAGGGCCCTACAATGAGCAGTTCTTC. This gives the protein CASSFAGGPYNEQFF.

The chain couples TRBV28 to TRBJ1-5, with D hard to call. V lost 3 bases and J 4 bases, leaving 7 bases between the germline ends. This CDR3 region has 13 residues. From germline, CDR1 is MDHEN and CDR2 SYDVKM. CDR3 residues: CASSLDGNQPQHF. The CDR3 DNA sequence: TGTGCCAGCAGTTTGGACGGAAATCAGCCCCAGCATTTT.

The genes are TRBV30 and TRBJ1-1; no clear D. CDR1 GTSNPN and CDR2 SVGIG come from the germline V gene (reference sequence). The CDR3 loop spans 12 amino acids. Deletions cut 3 bases from V and 7 bases from J, with 12 bases between. CDR3 sequence reads: CAWSLPYNEAFF. CDR3 nucleotide sequence: TGTGCCTGGAGCCTCCCCTATAATGAAGCTTTCTTT.

Notes on this clone: A far larger clone is one base from this, pointing to a likely read error. The chain combines TRBV7-8 with TRBJ2-5; D is unclear. Between the trimmed V and J ends, which lost 0 bases and 1 base, there was a span of 0 bases. CDR3 length equals 12 residues. The germline CDR1 and CDR2 sequences are SGHVS and FQNEAQ. CDR3 region: CASSLAQETQYF. CDR3 bases: TGTGCCAGCAGCTTAGCCCAAGAGACCCAGTACTTC.

This chain joins TRBV5-5 and TRBJ1-2; D possibly corresponds to TRBD1 (5 bases). CDR3 length equals 15 residues. Germline CDR1 and CDR2: SGHKS and YYEKEE (reference sequence). V gave up 1 base and J gave up 0 bases, with 10 bases separating them. CDR3 region: CASSLSTVPNYGYTF. The CDR3 DNA reads as TGTGCCAGCAGCTTGTCGACAGTGCCTAACTATGGCTACACCTTC.

The chain joins TRBV29-1 to TRBJ1-2; the D is unclear. This CDR3 has 14 amino acids. Between the trimmed V and J ends, which lost 1 base and 0 bases, there was a span of 9 bases. Germline V gives CDR1 SQVTM, CDR2 ANQGSEA. The DNA of the CDR3 is TGCAGCGTTGAAGCGTATAGATCTAACTATGGCTACACCTTC. It encodes CSVEAYRSNYGYTF.

This clone was seen a single time. The chain uses TRBV4-1 and TRBJ1-1; tentatively, D is TRBD1 (6 bases). Trimming took off 4 bases at V and 3 bases at J, with 18 bases between the two ends. CDR1 is MGHRA, CDR2 YSYEKL, per germline. The CDR3 contains 16 residues. The CDR3 nucleotides are TGCGCCAGCAGCCTACGGGACACTCGCCTTCACACTGAAGCTTTCTTT. Residues: CASSLRDTRLHTEAFF.

A note on this clone: The same CDR3 can be traced to other DNA sequences in this sample. The chain carries TRBV6-1 and TRBJ2-7; 7 nucleotides agree with TRBD1. Germline CDR1 reads MNHNS; CDR2 reads SASEGT. Trimming cost V 1 base and J 5 bases; bases outside gene matches: 2. The CDR3 length is 13 residues. The CDR3 protein is CASSEVGTDEQYF. CDR3 coding DNA: TGTGCCAGCAGTGAAGTTGGGACAGACGAGCAGTACTTC.

This chain connects TRBV5-1 to TRBJ2-1; maybe TRBD1 (6 bases). With 4 bases removed from V and 9 bases from J, the gap between germline ends came to 17 bases. The CDR3 totals 14 residues. Germline V gene sequence: CDR1 SGHRS, CDR2 YFSETQ. DNA of the CDR3: TGCGCCAGCAGCATTAGACAGGAGGATACTGAGCAGTTCTTC. The encoded protein is CASSIRQEDTEQFF.